This TCR beta chain was identified during a study of T-cell memory formation after mild COVID-19. V lost 4 bases to trimming and J lost 6 bases, with 11 bases between them. The CDR3 has 12 residues. CDR1 is SGHNT and CDR2 is YYREEE in the germline V gene (reference sequence). TCRdb re-called the 5' RACE reads through MiXCR, storing one row per CDR3 protein. Seen here are 500,000 to 650,000 distinct CDR3 sequences, roughly a fifth observed once, and the top ten hold 8.4%. This chain uses TRBV5-4 with TRBJ2-7; D is possibly TRBD2 (7 bases). The clonotype comes from an adult woman who had mild COVID-19 (a few samples of this study predate the infection). Cell type and time point are not known. Material for sequencing was PBMCs or a T cell subset sorted from them (not recorded which). Here the CDR3 reads CASSGGGAEQYF. For the CDR3, the DNA is TGTGCCAGCAGCGGGGGGGGGGCCGAGCAGTACTTC.